These T cell receptor beta chains were read from a single sample in a study of blood T cell repertoires in COVID-19. Clones were read by immunoSEQ multiplex PCR, and TCRdb kept only the in-frame ones, dropping some. The sample records 100,000 to 150,000 clones, approximately 84% being singletons. Sequencing was done on a sample of peripheral blood. These receptors all stem from an elderly woman with acute or convalescent COVID-19. The CDR3 runs from the conserved cysteine through the conserved F or W. A D gene is named only where the DNA matches it firmly. Rows may omit the clone size; those that give it use once, few, many or a size class.

v_call	clone_size	j_call	d_call	cdr3_nt	cdr3_aa
TRBV6-5	.	TRBJ2-1	.	TGTGCCAGCAAACTGGGTGGGAGAGGCAATGAGCAGTTCTTC	CASKLGGRGNEQFF
TRBV30	.	TRBJ1-5	TRBD1	TGTGCCTGGAGTGCTCCAGGGGGCCGTCAGCCCCAGCATTTT	CAWSAPGGRQPQHF
TRBV7-9	.	TRBJ2-7	TRBD1	TGTGCCAGCACCCCAGACAGGGTCGACGAGCAGTACTTC	CASTPDRVDEQYF
TRBV9	.	TRBJ2-4	.	TGTGCCAGCAGCGTAGGGGGCGTAGCCAAAAACATTCAGTACTTC	CASSVGGVAKNIQYF
TRBV23-1	few	TRBJ1-1	TRBD1	TGCGCCAGCAGCCAGAAACAGAAGTCCGGGACAGGGGCTCCCTCCGCATCTGAAGCTTTCTTT	CASSQKQKSGTGAPSASEAFF
TRBV4-3	.	TRBJ1-2	TRBD1	TGCGCCAGCAGCCAAGTTGGACAGGCCACCGGGGGCTACACCTTC	CASSQVGQATGGYTF
TRBV7-8	.	TRBJ1-4	.	TGTGCCAGCAGCGCCGGGACAACTAATGAAAAACTGTTTTTT	CASSAGTTNEKLFF
TRBV19	few	TRBJ1-2	.	TGTGCCAGTTCTACAGGGACGGGAGGGAGAGGCTACACCTTC	CASSTGTGGRGYTF
TRBV19	few	TRBJ2-7	TRBD1	TGTGCCAGTAGTGGGCACAGGGGGCGCGACGAGCAGTACTTC	CASSGHRGRDEQYF
TRBV20-1	few	TRBJ1-1	.	TGCAGTGCCAGTCAGGGTCGCCCATACACTGAAGCTTTCTTT	CSASQGRPYTEAFF
TRBV3-1/TRBV3-2	.	TRBJ2-3	TRBD1	TGTGCCAGCAGCCCTCGGGCAGGGGGAAGGGATACGCAGTATTTT	CASSPRAGGRDTQYF
TRBV30	once	TRBJ1-2	.	TGTGCCTGGAGGGAACAGTCTCACACCTATGGCTACACCTTC	CAWREQSHTYGYTF
TRBV7-2	.	TRBJ1-2	.	TGTGCCAGCAGCTTAGCGCGAAGCGCCGTGGGCTACACCTTC	CASSLARSAVGYTF
TRBV5-8	.	TRBJ1-3	TRBD1	TGTGCCAGCAGAACAGGGGGCTCTGGAAACACCATATATTTT	CASRTGGSGNTIYF
TRBV4-1	.	TRBJ2-5	.	TGCGCCAGTGCCCGGGGTAGCGGAACCCAAGAGACCCAGTACTTC	CASARGSGTQETQYF
TRBV7-7	.	TRBJ2-1	.	TGTGCTAGCAGCTTAGTGCCCGGGAATGAGCAGTTCTTC	CASSLVPGNEQFF
TRBV7-9	.	TRBJ2-1	.	TGTGCCAGCAGCCTGGGGGGATTTCGAGAGCAGTTCTTC	CASSLGGFREQFF
TRBV5-1	once	TRBJ2-5	.	TGCGCCAGCAGCTTGGATCCGACTGGGACCCAGTACTTC	CASSLDPTGTQYF
TRBV21-1	once	TRBJ2-1	.	TGTGCCAGCAGCAAAGCTGGACTAGCGGGGGAGAAAACGAATGAGCAGTTCTTC	CASSKAGLAGEKTNEQFF